The TCR beta chain described here comes from a study of regulatory T cells in long-lasting Graves disease. Per the germline V gene, CDR1 is SGHTA and CDR2 is FQGNSA. This CDR3 has 20 residues. Unmatched junction bases numbered 16, after V lost 1 base and J lost 5 bases. Time point defined: newly diagnosed GD, antithyroid drugs for less than 3 months. From PBMCs, RNA was extracted and then used to make the TCR library. Study-level points and caveats: The sample size was small, and this may have reduced accuracy.

CDR3 regions were amplified by Arm-PCR using iRepertoire HTBI primers to build TCR beta libraries. TCRdb passed the multiplex PCR reads through MiXCR, listing each CDR3 protein once. The sample shows just over 600,000 distinct CDR3 sequences, less than 20% of them seen only once. This clonotype has at least ten counts. The antigen is not known. This sample was also put to use in a study of T cells in Graves' hyperthyroidism and ophthalmopathy.

The chain joins TRBV7-2 to TRBJ2-1, with 11 positions matching TRBD2. This specimen was peripheral blood mononuclear cells (PBMCs), taken at new diagnosis, from a patient treated with antithyroid drugs. The TCR originated in a woman younger than 45 with Graves disease. The CDR3 loop is CASSLVRLAGREAIDNEQFF. As DNA, the CDR3 is TGTGCCAGCAGCTTAGTTCGACTAGCGGGGAGAGAGGCTATAGACAATGAGCAGTTCTTC.